Listed here are 21 T cell receptor beta chains from one sample, sequenced in a study of shared T cell receptors in the human thymus. Measured with immunoSEQ multiplex PCR; TCRdb has only the in-frame clones, and not every one. The sample lists about 380,000 clones; approximately 95% were seen once. The sample taken for sequencing was thymocytes. These receptors all stem from a human donor.

In its sample, this clone was seen once. V usage is TRBV18 and J usage is TRBJ2-5; possibly TRBD1 for D (5 bases). The CDR3 is 14 residues long. The ends were cut back, 6 bases at V and 4 bases at J, with 15 bases in the middle. Germline V gives CDR1 KGHSH, CDR2 LQKENI. CDR3 amino acids: CASSLGQGGETQYF. CDR3 coding DNA: TGTGCCAGCTCCCTGGGGCAGGGTGGAGAGACCCAGTACTTC.

The chain couples TRBV28 to TRBJ2-1; tentatively, D is TRBD1 (6 bases). CDR3 size: 15 residues. The germline V gene encodes CDR1 MDHEN and CDR2 SYDVKM. Trimming removed 1 base at V and 3 bases at J, with 10 bases between. CDR3 nucleotides: TGTGCCAGCAGTTTATTGGGGGCCGTCTACAATGAGCAGTTCTTC. Its protein is CASSLLGAVYNEQFF.

This chain links TRBV23-1 with TRBJ2-3; the match to TRBD2 covers 11 bases. TRBV23-1 is identified as an open reading frame with a role that is uncertain. There are 16 residues in the CDR3. V was pared by 8 bases and J by 5 bases, with 12 bases of the junction left unmatched. CDR3 in DNA: TGCGCCAGCGGGAACCTGACTAGCGGGACCGTAGATACGCAGTATTTT. It encodes CASGNLTSGTVDTQYF.

This clone appeared a single time. The V call is TRBV6-6, the J call TRBJ1-5; 9 bases are a match to TRBD1. The length of the CDR3 is 15 residues. Per the germline V gene, CDR1 is MNHNY and CDR2 is SVGAGI (reference sequence). Unmatched junction bases numbered 2, after V lost 5 bases and J lost 0 bases. In DNA form, the CDR3 reads TGTGCCAGCAGTAGGACAGGGGATAGCAATCAGCCCCAGCATTTT. It encodes CASSRTGDSNQPQHF.

This chain uses TRBV4-1 with TRBJ1-1, with D hard to call. CDR1 is MGHRA, CDR2 YSYEKL, per germline. Trimming pared 8 bases from V and 3 bases from J, leaving 13 bases between. The length of the CDR3 is 13 residues. As DNA, the CDR3 is TGCGCCAGCGGGGAGGCGCGGGACACTGAAGCTTTCTTT. Amino acids: CASGEARDTEAFF.

The V gene is TRBV7-3, the J gene TRBJ2-2; D remains unclear. The CDR3 totals 13 residues. V was trimmed by 1 base and J by 10 bases, leaving 10 bases between them. CDR1 and CDR2 from the germline V gene are SGHTA and FQGTGA. CDR3 region: CASSLSGSPELFF. The DNA of the CDR3 is TGTGCCAGCAGCTTAAGTGGGTCCCCGGAGCTGTTTTTT. Looking up the rest from reference TRBV7-3 and TRBJ2-2 gives the full variable domain: GAGVSQTPSNKVTEKGKYVELRCDPISGHTALYWYRQSLGQGPEFLIYFQGTGAADDSGLPNDRFFAVRPEGSVSTLKIQRTERGDSAVYLCASSLSGSPELFFGEGSRLTVL.

The chain is built from TRBV19 and TRBJ1-4; TRBD1 matches 8 bases. Trimming removed 4 bases from V and 8 bases from J; junction bases left unmatched: 3. CDR1 is LNHDA, CDR2 SQIVND, per germline (reference sequence). CDR3 length equals 13 residues. The CDR3 here is CASSSQGAEKLFF. For the CDR3, the DNA is TGTGCCAGTAGTAGTCAGGGGGCGGAAAAACTGTTTTTT.

The chain combines TRBV7-9 with TRBJ1-1; the D is unclear. Germline-derived CDR1 and CDR2 are SEHNR and FQNEAQ (reference sequence). The CDR3 is 14 amino acids. Trimming stripped 2 bases from V and 3 bases from J, with 10 bases between. The CDR3 sequence is CASSLRHPDTEAFF. The CDR3 DNA reads TGTGCCAGCAGCTTAAGACACCCGGACACTGAAGCTTTCTTT.

The V and J genes are TRBV28 and TRBJ2-5; 7 bases are a match to TRBD1. Germline CDR1 is MDHEN and CDR2 is SYDVKM. This CDR3 spans 16 amino acids. J lost 5 bases, V lost 3 bases, and 12 bases had no gene match. The CDR3 region is CASSLGDSVKPETQYF. In DNA form, the CDR3 reads TGTGCCAGCAGTTTGGGGGACAGCGTAAAACCTGAGACCCAGTACTTC.

V usage is TRBV11-3 and J usage is TRBJ2-1; no firm D call. CDR1 SGHNT and CDR2 YENEEA come from the germline V gene. V gave up 4 bases and J gave up 14 bases, with 3 bases separating them. The CDR3 runs 8 residues. The CDR3 DNA reads TGTGCCAGCAGCTCGGAGTTCTTC. Translated: CASSSEFF.

V gene TRBV5-6 combines with J gene TRBJ1-1; 9 bases line up with TRBD1. Trimming took 4 bases from V and 7 from J; bases not matched to a gene: 5. Germline assignment: CDR1 SGHDT and CDR2 YYEEEE. This CDR3 contains 13 residues. CDR3 amino acids: CASSADRGNEAFF. Written as DNA, the CDR3 is TGTGCCAGCAGCGCGGACAGGGGAAATGAAGCTTTCTTT.

This chain's CDR3 is CAWSLTGTGGADTGELFF. The DNA of the CDR3 is TGTGCCTGGAGTCTGACTGGGACAGGGGGCGCGGACACCGGGGAGCTGTTTTTT. V gene TRBV30 combines with J gene TRBJ2-2; 12 nucleotides align to TRBD1. The V gene end was trimmed by 2 bases and the J gene end by 3 bases; junction bases not matched to a gene: 10. The CDR3 runs 18 residues. Germline CDR1 reads GTSNPN; CDR2 reads SVGIG (reference sequence).

The rearrangement joins TRBV4-2 to TRBJ2-1, with 10 bases identical to TRBD2. With 6 bases clipped from V and 5 bases from J, the junction kept 1 base outside the gene matches. The CDR3 has 13 amino acids. Germline V gene lookup returns CDR1 LGHNA and CDR2 YNFKEQ. The CDR3 region has the DNA TGTGCCAGCAGGAGCGGGAGGGACAATGAGCAGTTCTTC. Protein sequence: CASRSGRDNEQFF.

The chain joins TRBV6-1 to TRBJ2-5, with 10 bases identical to TRBD2. J lost 1 base, V lost 0 bases, and 11 bases had no gene match. Germline V gives CDR1 MNHNS, CDR2 SASEGT. The CDR3 spans 19 residues. CDR3 protein: CASSEARTSGDTTQETQYF. In DNA form, the CDR3 reads TGTGCCAGCAGTGAAGCGCGAACTAGCGGGGATACCACCCAAGAGACCCAGTACTTC.

The CDR3 region is CASSLDRGNQPQHF. The CDR3 nucleotides are TGTGCCAGCAGCTTAGACAGGGGCAATCAGCCCCAGCATTTT. The chain is built from TRBV11-3 and TRBJ1-5; D is perhaps TRBD1 (5 bases). The V gene's germline CDR1 is SGHNT and CDR2 YENEEA. The CDR3 is made up of 14 amino acids. V lost 0 bases to trimming and J lost 2 bases, with 5 bases between them. The whole variable domain, remainder taken from reference TRBV11-3 and TRBJ1-5, is EAGVVQSPRYKIIEKKQPVAFWCNPISGHNTLYWYLQNLGQGPELLIRYENEEAVDDSQLPKDRFSAERLKGVDSTLKIQPAELGDSAVYLCASSLDRGNQPQHFGDGTRLSIL.

The chain has TRBV4-3 and TRBJ2-7; 12 bases are a match to TRBD1. There are 14 residues in the CDR3. Germline assignment: CDR1 LGHNA and CDR2 YSLEER. V was pared by 4 bases and J by 2 bases, with 0 bases of the junction left unmatched. CDR3 DNA sequence: TGCGCCAGCAGCCGGGACAGGGGGCCCTACGAGCAGTACTTC. Protein: CASSRDRGPYEQYF.

J is TRBJ2-7 and V is TRBV11-2; 9 bases agree with TRBD1. V was pared by 5 bases and J by 6 bases, with 14 bases of the junction left unmatched. The CDR3 sequence is 16 residues long. The V gene's germline CDR1 is SGHAT and CDR2 FQNNGV. This CDR3 reads CASSLWWGQGLGEQYF. The CDR3 nucleotides are TGTGCCAGCAGCCTCTGGTGGGGACAGGGCTTGGGCGAGCAGTACTTC.

This chain links TRBV10-2 with TRBJ2-6; 11 bases fit TRBD1. Germline trimming cut 0 bases from V and 4 bases from J; bases unmatched to any gene: 8. The germline CDR1 and CDR2 sequences are WSHSY and SAAADI. The CDR3 consists of 19 residues. DNA for the CDR3: TGCGCCAGCAGTGAGTCGAGGAGGGACAGGGGGTTCGGGGCCAACGTCCTGACTTTC. Translated, it gives CASSESRRDRGFGANVLTF.

The V call is TRBV28, the J call TRBJ2-1; D uncertain. This CDR3 contains 15 residues. Trimming took 6 bases from V and 2 from J, leaving 14 bases between them. Germline assignment: CDR1 MDHEN and CDR2 SYDVKM. CDR3 coding DNA: TGTGCCAGCAGCCTCCCCGGCTCCACCTACAATGAGCAGTTCTTC. Translation: CASSLPGSTYNEQFF.

This chain links TRBV5-1 with TRBJ2-7; TRBD1 matches at 10 bases. Germline-derived CDR1 and CDR2 are SGHRS and YFSETQ. The CDR3 runs to 18 residues. Unmatched junction bases numbered 13, after V lost 4 bases and J lost 0 bases. The DNA for the CDR3 is TGCGCCAGCAGCGCCAAGCGGATCAGGGACAGGGGCTCCTACGAGCAGTACTTC. It codes for CASSAKRIRDRGSYEQYF.

CDR3 in amino acids: CASSLDRGRRYNEQFF. CDR3 in DNA: TGTGCCAGCAGCTTAGATAGAGGTCGCCGTTACAATGAGCAGTTCTTC. The chain has TRBV7-3 and TRBJ2-1, with D unclear. The germline gives CDR1 SGHTA, CDR2 FQGTGA. This CDR3 contains 16 residues. Trimming took off 2 bases at V and 4 bases at J, with 15 bases between the two ends.